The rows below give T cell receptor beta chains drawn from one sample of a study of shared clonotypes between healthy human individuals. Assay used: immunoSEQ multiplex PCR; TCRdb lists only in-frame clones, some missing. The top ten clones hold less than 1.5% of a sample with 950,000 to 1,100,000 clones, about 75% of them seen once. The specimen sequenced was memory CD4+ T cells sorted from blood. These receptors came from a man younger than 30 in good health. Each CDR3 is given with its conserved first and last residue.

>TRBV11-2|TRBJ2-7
CASSLEGQGPYEQYF
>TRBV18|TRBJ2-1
CASSPPGLAAYNEQFF
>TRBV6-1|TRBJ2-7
CASSTGGISPYEQYF
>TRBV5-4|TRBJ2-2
CASSFGGPNTGELFF
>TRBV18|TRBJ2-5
CASSPPRQQETQYF
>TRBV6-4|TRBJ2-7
CASGTTIYEQYF
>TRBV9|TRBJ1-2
CASSLDRNYGYTF
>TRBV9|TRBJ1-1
CASSAHRDREKAFF
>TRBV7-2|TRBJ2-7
CASSRGLAEEQYF
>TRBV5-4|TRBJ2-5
CASSLGARAEETQYF